This is a list of T cell receptor beta chains from one sample in a study of blood T cells in healthy people across ages. One entry per CDR3 protein results from TCRdb running MiXCR on the 5' RACE reads. The data hold 750,000 to 850,000 distinct CDR3 sequences, with about 25% observed a single time. The same data also went into a second study, on T cells of mothers and their children.

Sequencing used blood. These TCRs come from a boy aged 10-17 years in good health. Both conserved end residues are part of each CDR3. A D gene is named only where the DNA matches it firmly. Clone size appears in some rows only: once, few, many, or a class for an expanded clone.

>NA|NA|TRBV10-3|TRBJ1-1
TGTGCCATCAGTGAAATGGGAGGAACTGAAGCTTTCTTT
CAISEMGGTEAFF
>NA|NA|TRBV20-1|TRBJ2-4
TGCAGTGCTATAGAGATACGACTAGCCAAAAACATTCAGTACTTC
CSAIEIRLAKNIQYF
>TRBD2|once|TRBV29-1|TRBJ2-7
TGCAGCGTGAGGGGACTAGCGTACTACGAGCAGTACTTC
CSVRGLAYYEQYF
>NA|few|TRBV9|TRBJ2-3
TGTGCCAGCAGCGGAATGGCCACAGATACGCAGTATTTT
CASSGMATDTQYF
>NA|few|TRBV29-1|TRBJ2-7
TGCAGCGTTGAATCCCCCGGAAGCTCCTACGAGCAGTACTTC
CSVESPGSSYEQYF
>NA|NA|TRBV7-3|TRBJ2-1
TGTGCCAGCAGCATAAGGGGGGCCGGATACAATGAGCAGTTCTTC
CASSIRGAGYNEQFF
>NA|NA|TRBV6-6|TRBJ1-1
TGTGCCAGCAGTTACACAGCAACCAGTATGAACACTGAAGCTTTCTTT
CASSYTATSMNTEAFF
>TRBD2|NA|TRBV10-3|TRBJ2-1
TGTGCCATCAGTGAGCCCGGGACTAGCGGGAGCTACAATGAGCAGTTCTTC
CAISEPGTSGSYNEQFF
>TRBD2|many|TRBV12-3/TRBV12-4|TRBJ2-1
TGTGCCAGCAGTCCGGGACTAGCGGCTTACACAGATTTC
CASSPGLAAYTDF
>TRBD2|NA|TRBV28|TRBJ2-5
TGTGCCAGCGGCGGGAGGTTGGAAGAGACCCCGTACTTC
CASGGRLEETPYF
>NA|NA|TRBV29-1|TRBJ2-1
TGCAGCGTTGAAGTCCGGGGTTGGGGGAGGTCCTACAATGAGCAGTTCTTC
CSVEVRGWGRSYNEQFF
>NA|NA|TRBV6-2/TRBV6-3|TRBJ2-1
TGTGCCAGCAGTTACGGGCGGGACAATGAGCAGTTCTTC
CASSYGRDNEQFF
>TRBD1|few|TRBV5-1|TRBJ1-2
TGCGCCAGCAGTTTCGGACAGGGTGTCTATGGCTGCACCTTC
CASSFGQGVYGCTF
>TRBD1|few|TRBV29-1|TRBJ2-2
TGCAGCGCTATAAGGGACAGCAACACCGGGGAGCTGTTTTTT
CSAIRDSNTGELFF
>NA|few|TRBV12-3/TRBV12-4|TRBJ1-2
TGTGCCAGCGGTCTTCAGGTCGGGGTGATCTATGGCTACACCTTC
CASGLQVGVIYGYTF
>TRBD1|NA|TRBV28|TRBJ1-1
TGTGCCAGCAGTTTACGGGACAGGGGTGTCACTGAAGCTTTCTTT
CASSLRDRGVTEAFF
>TRBD1|few|TRBV9|TRBJ1-2
TGTGCCAGCAGCGAGGGGGCTACTAACTATGGCTACACCTTC
CASSEGATNYGYTF
>NA|NA|TRBV29-1|TRBJ2-5
TGCAGCGTTGCGGGCGACCTCCAAGAGACCCAGTACTTC
CSVAGDLQETQYF
>NA|NA|TRBV27|TRBJ1-4
TGTGCCAGCAGTTCGTACGGGTTCTCCCCCGGAGATGCAACTAATGAAAAACTGTTTTTT
CASSSYGFSPGDATNEKLFF
>TRBD2|few|TRBV3-1|TRBJ2-2
TGTGCCAGCAGCCAAGCGGCTAGCGGGAGGGTAGCGAACACCGGGGAGCTGTTTTTT
CASSQAASGRVANTGELFF
>TRBD1|few|TRBV19|TRBJ2-2
TGTGCCAGTAGTATGGGACAGCTTACGAACACCGGGGAGCTGTTTTTT
CASSMGQLTNTGELFF
>TRBD2|few|TRBV29-1|TRBJ2-7
TGCAGCGTTGCGCCTCGGCTAGCGGGAGCCTACGAGCAGTACTTC
CSVAPRLAGAYEQYF
>NA|few|TRBV3-1|TRBJ2-7
TGTGCCAGCAGCCATGGGCCAGGGGAAGGCGAGCAGTACTTC
CASSHGPGEGEQYF
>NA|few|TRBV20-1|TRBJ2-5
TGCAGTGCTAGGACCTTAACAGTCCAAGAGACCCAGTACTTC
CSARTLTVQETQYF
>NA|NA|TRBV28|TRBJ2-4
TGTGCCAGCAGTTCTGTAAACATTCAGTACTTC
CASSSVNIQYF
>NA|few|TRBV4-3|TRBJ2-7
TGCGCCAGCAGCCATCGTGATCGGGGTGAAAACGAGCAGTACTTC
CASSHRDRGENEQYF
>TRBD2|NA|TRBV12-3/TRBV12-4|TRBJ2-5
TGTGCCAGCAAAACGGGACCAGAACTAGCGCAACAAGAGACCCAGTACTTC
CASKTGPELAQQETQYF
>TRBD1|once|TRBV2|TRBJ2-5
TGTGCCAGCATTGAGGGGGCAGAGACCCAGTACTTC
CASIEGAETQYF
>NA|many|TRBV20-1|TRBJ2-4
TGCAGTGCTAGCCCGGAACTAGCCAAAAACATTCAGTACTTC
CSASPELAKNIQYF
>TRBD1|many|TRBV28|TRBJ1-1
TGTGCCAGCAGCCCGGGACAGGGGTACACTGAAGCTTTCTTT
CASSPGQGYTEAFF
>TRBD2|NA|TRBV2|TRBJ2-3
TGTGCCAGCAGTGAAGTAAGGGGACTAGCGGCGCCGGATACGCAGTATTTT
CASSEVRGLAAPDTQYF
>NA|NA|TRBV5-5|TRBJ1-4
TGTGCCAGCAGTTCCCAGGGAATTGAAAAACTGTTTTTT
CASSSQGIEKLFF
>NA|NA|TRBV5-1|TRBJ2-7
TGCGCCAGCAGCTTGGTTGGAGGGCTAAACGGGGAATACGAGCAGTACTTC
CASSLVGGLNGEYEQYF
>TRBD2|NA|TRBV18|TRBJ2-1
TGTGCCAGCTCACCACCGAAAAGGGGGCTAGCGGGATCCCACAATGAGCAGTTCTTC
CASSPPKRGLAGSHNEQFF
>TRBD1|many|TRBV5-5|TRBJ2-5
TGTGCCAGCAGCCCTCGGACAGGGGTATTCCAAGAGACCCAGTACTTC
CASSPRTGVFQETQYF
>NA|few|TRBV11-2|TRBJ2-7
TGTGCCAGCAGCGCTGACAGATCCTACGAGCAGTACTTC
CASSADRSYEQYF
>NA|few|TRBV7-9|TRBJ1-1
TGTGCCAGCAGCTTAGCGGGATGGACTGAAGCTTTCTTT
CASSLAGWTEAFF
>NA|few|TRBV28|TRBJ2-7
TGTGCCAGCAGGGTGGACAGTTCCTACGAGCAGTACTTC
CASRVDSSYEQYF
>TRBD1|few|TRBV12-3/TRBV12-4|TRBJ1-2
TGTGCCAGCAGCTCGACAGGGGGCTACTATGGCTACACCTTC
CASSSTGGYYGYTF
>NA|few|TRBV29-1|TRBJ2-4
TGCAGCGTTGAAGGACAGAGAAAAAACATTCAGTACTTC
CSVEGQRKNIQYF
>NA|NA|TRBV7-9|TRBJ2-1
TGTGCCGGCAGCTTAGTAGACTCGGGTGAGCAGTTCTTC
CAGSLVDSGEQFF
>TRBD2|NA|TRBV7-2|TRBJ2-7
TGTGCCAGCAGCGCGAAAGGAGCGGGGGGGAACTACGAGCAGTACTTC
CASSAKGAGGNYEQYF
>TRBD1|few|TRBV5-6|TRBJ2-3
TGTGCCAGCGATGCAGGGGGCTTTAATACGCAGTATTTT
CASDAGGFNTQYF
>TRBD1|NA|TRBV18|TRBJ2-1
TGTGCCAGCTCACCAACAGGGGACTCCTACAATGAGCAGTTCTTC
CASSPTGDSYNEQFF
>NA|few|TRBV27|TRBJ1-6
TGTGCCAGCAGTTTGGGCCCGTGGAGTTCACCCCTCCACTTT
CASSLGPWSSPLHF
>TRBD1|NA|TRBV2|TRBJ1-2
TGTGCCAGCAAGGGGACAGGGTGGGACTATGGCTACACCTTC
CASKGTGWDYGYTF
>TRBD2|few|TRBV7-6|TRBJ2-3
TGTGCCAGCAGCTCACCCGAGGGACTAGCCCGGTCAGATACGCAGTATTTT
CASSSPEGLARSDTQYF
>NA|few|TRBV6-1|TRBJ1-6
TGTGCCAGCAGGCCCCGGGCCCAGACCAGCTCCTATAATTCACCCCTCCACTTT
CASRPRAQTSSYNSPLHF
>NA|many|TRBV7-3|TRBJ2-5
TGTGCCAGCAGCTTACAGGGTATACAAGAGACCCAGTACTTC
CASSLQGIQETQYF
>NA|NA|TRBV27|TRBJ2-5
TGTGCCAGCAGTTTAGTACCCACGGAGACCCAGTACTTC
CASSLVPTETQYF
>TRBD2|NA|TRBV5-1|TRBJ2-3
TGCGCCAGCAGCTCGTTTAGCGGGAGGGCCGTGGGGGATACGCAGTATTTT
CASSSFSGRAVGDTQYF